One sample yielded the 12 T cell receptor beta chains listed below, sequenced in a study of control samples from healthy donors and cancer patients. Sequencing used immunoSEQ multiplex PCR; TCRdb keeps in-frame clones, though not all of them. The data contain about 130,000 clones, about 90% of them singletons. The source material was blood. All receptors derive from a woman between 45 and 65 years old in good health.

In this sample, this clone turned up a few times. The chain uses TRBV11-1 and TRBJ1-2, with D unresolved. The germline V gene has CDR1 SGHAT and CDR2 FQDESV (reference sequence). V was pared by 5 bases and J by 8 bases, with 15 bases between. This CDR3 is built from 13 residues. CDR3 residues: CASSTRQAVGYTF. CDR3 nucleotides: TGTGCCAGCAGCACACGACAAGCGGTAGGCTACACCTTC.

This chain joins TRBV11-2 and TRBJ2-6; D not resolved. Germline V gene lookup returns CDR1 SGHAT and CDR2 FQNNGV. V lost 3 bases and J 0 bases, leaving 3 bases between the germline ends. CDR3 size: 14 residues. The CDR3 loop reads CASSFFSGANVLTF. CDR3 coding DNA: TGTGCCAGCAGCTTCTTCTCTGGGGCCAACGTCCTGACTTTC.

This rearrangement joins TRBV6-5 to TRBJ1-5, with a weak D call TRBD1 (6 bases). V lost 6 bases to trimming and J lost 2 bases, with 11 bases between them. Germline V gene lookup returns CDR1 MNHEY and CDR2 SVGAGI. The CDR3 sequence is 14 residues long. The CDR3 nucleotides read TGTGCCAGCAGCCTTAGGGGGGGCAATCAGCCCCAGCATTTT. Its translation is CASSLRGGNQPQHF.

The CDR3 is CASSRWTGPPYEQYF. As DNA, the CDR3 is TGTGCCAGCAGCAGATGGACAGGGCCGCCCTACGAGCAGTACTTC. This chain links TRBV28 with TRBJ2-7; TRBD1 agrees at 8 bases. Germline V CDR1 and CDR2: MDHEN, SYDVKM. This CDR3 comprises 15 residues. After removal of 6 bases from V and 2 bases from J, the junction contained 9 bases not matched to a gene.

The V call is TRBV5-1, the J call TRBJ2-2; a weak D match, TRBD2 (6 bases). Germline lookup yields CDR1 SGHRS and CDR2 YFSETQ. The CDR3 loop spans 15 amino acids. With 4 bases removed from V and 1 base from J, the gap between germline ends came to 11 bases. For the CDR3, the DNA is TGCGCCAGCAGCCAGGGACTGGGGAACACCGGGGAGCTGTTTTTT. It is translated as CASSQGLGNTGELFF. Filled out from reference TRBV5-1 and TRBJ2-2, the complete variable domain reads KAGVTQTPRYLIKTRGQQVTLSCSPISGHRSVSWYQQTPGQGLQFLFEYFSETQRNKGNFPGRFSGRQFSNSRSEMNVSTLELGDSALYLCASSQGLGNTGELFFGEGSRLTVL.

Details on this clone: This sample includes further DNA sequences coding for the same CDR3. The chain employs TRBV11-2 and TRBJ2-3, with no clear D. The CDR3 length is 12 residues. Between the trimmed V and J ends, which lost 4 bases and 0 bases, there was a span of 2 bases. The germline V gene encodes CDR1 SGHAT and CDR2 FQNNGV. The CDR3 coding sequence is TGTGCCAGCAGCTCTAGCACAGATACGCAGTATTTT. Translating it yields CASSSSTDTQYF.

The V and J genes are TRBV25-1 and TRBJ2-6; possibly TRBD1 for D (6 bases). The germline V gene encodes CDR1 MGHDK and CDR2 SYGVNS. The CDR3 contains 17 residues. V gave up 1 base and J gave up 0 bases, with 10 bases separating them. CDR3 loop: CASSEWDNYSGANVLTF. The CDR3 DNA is TGTGCCAGCAGTGAATGGGACAACTACTCTGGGGCCAACGTCCTGACTTTC. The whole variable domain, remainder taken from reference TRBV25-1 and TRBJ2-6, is EADIYQTPRYLVIGTGKKITLECSQTMGHDKMYWYQQDPGMELHLIHYSYGVNSTEKGDLSSESTVSRIRTEHFPLTLESARPSHTSQYLCASSEWDNYSGANVLTFGAGSRLTVL.

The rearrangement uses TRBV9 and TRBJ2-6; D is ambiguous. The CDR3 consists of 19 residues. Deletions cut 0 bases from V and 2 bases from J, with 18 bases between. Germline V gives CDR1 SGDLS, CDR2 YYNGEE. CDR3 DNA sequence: TGTGCCAGCAGCGTAGAAGCTTGGGGTGGCTATGCTGGGGCCAACGTCCTGACTTTC. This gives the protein CASSVEAWGGYAGANVLTF.

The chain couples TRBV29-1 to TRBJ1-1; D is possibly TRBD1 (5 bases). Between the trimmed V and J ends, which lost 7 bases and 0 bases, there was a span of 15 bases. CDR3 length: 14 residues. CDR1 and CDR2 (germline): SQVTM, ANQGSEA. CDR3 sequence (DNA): TGCAGCGCGAAACCGACAGTGGTGAACACTGAAGCTTTCTTT. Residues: CSAKPTVVNTEAFF.

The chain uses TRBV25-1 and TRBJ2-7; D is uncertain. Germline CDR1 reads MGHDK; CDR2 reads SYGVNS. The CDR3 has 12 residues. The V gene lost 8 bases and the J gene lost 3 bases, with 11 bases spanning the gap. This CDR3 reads CASETGYYEQYF. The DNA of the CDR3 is TGTGCCAGCGAAACCGGGTACTACGAGCAGTACTTC.

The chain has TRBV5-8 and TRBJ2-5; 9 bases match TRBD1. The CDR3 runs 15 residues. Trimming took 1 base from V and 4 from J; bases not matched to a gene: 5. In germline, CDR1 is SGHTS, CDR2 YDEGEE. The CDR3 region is CASSLWGQGGETQYF. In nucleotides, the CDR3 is TGTGCCAGCAGCTTGTGGGGACAGGGTGGAGAGACCCAGTACTTC.

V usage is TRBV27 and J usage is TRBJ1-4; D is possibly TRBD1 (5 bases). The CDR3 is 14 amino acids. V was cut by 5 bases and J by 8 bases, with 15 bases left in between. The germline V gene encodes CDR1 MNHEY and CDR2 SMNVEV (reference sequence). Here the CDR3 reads CASSPAGAGEKLFF. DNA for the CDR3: TGTGCCAGCAGTCCTGCCGGGGCGGGCGAAAAACTGTTTTTT.